The rows below give T cell receptor beta chains drawn from one sample of a study of OX40 agonist ivuxolimab in advanced cancers. Only in-frame clones appear in the TCRdb table, and some are missing; sequencing was by immunoSEQ multiplex PCR. The sample has tens of thousands of clones; 70% to 90% are singletons. Material: CD4+ or CD8+ T cells sorted from blood, obtained in a trial of the OX40 agonist ivuxolimab. These receptors came from an adult with an advanced solid tumor such as melanoma, head and neck, liver or kidney cancer. Both conserved end residues are trimmed from each CDR3.

v_gene	CDR3aa
TRBV9	ASSPMGGLSGGYT
TRBV4-1	ASSRQPGQSNEKLF
TRBV9	ASNPTGPLATNEKLF
TRBV6-5	ASRSGTGNEKLF
TRBV6-5	ASSYQRELTDTQY
TRBV11-2	ASSPLSNTEAF
TRBV10-3	AINRGEDGELF
TRBV29-1	SAREGQYEQY
TRBV7-3	ASSPWGGSGANVLT
TRBV6-5	ASSYGGSYNEQF
TRBV5-1	ASSLEGRRGYT
TRBV7-3	ASSLTGGPNEQF
TRBV7-9	ASSFSYRTGGTYEQY
TRBV27	ASSPTGAGELF
TRBV4-1	ASSQAAVRTSGSSYEQY
TRBV5-5	ASSLAAGFLTEAF
TRBV6-1	ASSTSEVGELF
TRBV7-3	ASSPDGGELF
TRBV13	ASTKRGGWETQY
TRBV28	ASSLYGTGFPYEQY
TRBV28	ASSLRAGFYEQY
TRBV4-1	ASSQGVRGHRNQPQH
TRBV9	ASSAWTGGSQETQY
TRBV7-9	ASSTTSGAPSYEQY
TRBV4-1	ASSQVGTHYGYT
TRBV7-9	ASSLTGTAEDTEAF